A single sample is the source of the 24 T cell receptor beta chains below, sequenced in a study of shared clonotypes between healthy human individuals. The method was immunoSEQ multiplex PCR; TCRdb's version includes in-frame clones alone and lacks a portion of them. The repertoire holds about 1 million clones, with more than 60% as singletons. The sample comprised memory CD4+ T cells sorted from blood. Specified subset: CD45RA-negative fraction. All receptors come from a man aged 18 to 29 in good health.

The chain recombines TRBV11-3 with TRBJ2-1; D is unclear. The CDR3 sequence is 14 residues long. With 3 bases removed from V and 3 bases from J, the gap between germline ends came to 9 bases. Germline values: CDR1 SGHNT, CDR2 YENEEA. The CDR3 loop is CASSFGPSYNEQFF. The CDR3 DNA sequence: TGTGCCAGCAGCTTTGGTCCCAGCTACAATGAGCAGTTCTTC.

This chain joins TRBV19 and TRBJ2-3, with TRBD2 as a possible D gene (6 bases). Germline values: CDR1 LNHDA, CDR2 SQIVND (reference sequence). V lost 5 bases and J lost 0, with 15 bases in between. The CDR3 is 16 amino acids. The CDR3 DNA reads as TGTGCCAGTAGTCCGGGGGTGGGCGCCAGCACAGATACGCAGTATTTT. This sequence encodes CASSPGVGASTDTQYF.

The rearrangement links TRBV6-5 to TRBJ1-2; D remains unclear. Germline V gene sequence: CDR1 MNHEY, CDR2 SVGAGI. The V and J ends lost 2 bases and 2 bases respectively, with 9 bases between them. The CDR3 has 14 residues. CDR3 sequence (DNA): TGTGCCAGCAGTTACACGGAGGGAAACTATGGCTACACCTTC. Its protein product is CASSYTEGNYGYTF.

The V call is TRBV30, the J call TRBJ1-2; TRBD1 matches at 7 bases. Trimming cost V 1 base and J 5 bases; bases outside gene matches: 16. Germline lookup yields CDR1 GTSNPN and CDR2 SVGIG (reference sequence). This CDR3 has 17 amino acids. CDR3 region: CAWSAHQSGTAPYGYTF. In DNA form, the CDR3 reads TGTGCCTGGAGTGCCCACCAATCCGGGACAGCACCATATGGCTACACCTTC.

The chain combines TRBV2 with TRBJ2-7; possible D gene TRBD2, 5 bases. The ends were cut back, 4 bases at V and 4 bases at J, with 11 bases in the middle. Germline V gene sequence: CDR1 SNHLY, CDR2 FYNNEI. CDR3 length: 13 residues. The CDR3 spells CASSVAEGYEQYF. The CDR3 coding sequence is TGTGCCAGCAGTGTGGCAGAGGGATACGAGCAGTACTTC.

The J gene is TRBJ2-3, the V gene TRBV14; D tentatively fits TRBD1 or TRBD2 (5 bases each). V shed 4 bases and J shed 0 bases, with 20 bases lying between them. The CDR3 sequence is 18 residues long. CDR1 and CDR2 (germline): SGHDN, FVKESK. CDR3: CASSRVRGGFLSTDTQYF. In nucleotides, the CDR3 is TGTGCCAGCAGCCGCGTCCGGGGCGGCTTCCTTAGCACAGATACGCAGTATTTT.

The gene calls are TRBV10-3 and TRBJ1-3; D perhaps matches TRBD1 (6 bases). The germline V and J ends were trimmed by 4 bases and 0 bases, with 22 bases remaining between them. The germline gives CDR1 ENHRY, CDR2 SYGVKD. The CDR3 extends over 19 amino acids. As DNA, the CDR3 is TGTGCCATCAGTGGGGGGGCCCCGGGCGGCCAAGACTCTGGAAACACCATATATTTT. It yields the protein CAISGGAPGGQDSGNTIYF.

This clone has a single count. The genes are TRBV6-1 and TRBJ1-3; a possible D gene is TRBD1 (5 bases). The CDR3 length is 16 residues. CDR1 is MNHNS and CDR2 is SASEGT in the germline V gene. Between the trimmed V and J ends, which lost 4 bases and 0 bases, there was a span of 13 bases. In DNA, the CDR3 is TGTGCCAGCAGTGTAAATAGGGGCATCTCTGGAAACACCATATATTTT. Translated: CASSVNRGISGNTIYF.

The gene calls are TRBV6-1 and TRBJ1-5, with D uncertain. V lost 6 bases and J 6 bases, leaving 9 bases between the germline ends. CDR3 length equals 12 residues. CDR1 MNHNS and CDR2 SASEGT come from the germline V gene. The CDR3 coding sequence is TGTGCCAGCAGACCCGCGGGTCAGCCCCAGCATTTT. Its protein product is CASRPAGQPQHF.

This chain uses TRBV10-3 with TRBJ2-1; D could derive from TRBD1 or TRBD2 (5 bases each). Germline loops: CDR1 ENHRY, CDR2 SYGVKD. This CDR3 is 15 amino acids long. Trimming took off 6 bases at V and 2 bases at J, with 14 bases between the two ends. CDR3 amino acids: CAISLHPGPYNEQFF. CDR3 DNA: TGTGCCATCAGCCTCCACCCGGGACCCTACAATGAGCAGTTCTTC.

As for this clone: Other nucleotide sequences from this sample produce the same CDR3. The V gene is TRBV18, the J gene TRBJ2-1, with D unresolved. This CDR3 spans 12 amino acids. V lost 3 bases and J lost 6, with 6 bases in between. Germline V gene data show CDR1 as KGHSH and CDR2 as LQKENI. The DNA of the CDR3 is TGTGCCAGCTCACCCCAAGGCAATGAGCAGTTCTTC. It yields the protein CASSPQGNEQFF.

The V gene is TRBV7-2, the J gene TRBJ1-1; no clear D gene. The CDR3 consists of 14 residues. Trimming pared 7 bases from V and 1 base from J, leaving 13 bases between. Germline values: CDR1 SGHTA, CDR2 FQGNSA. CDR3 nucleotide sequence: TGTGCCAGCATTAGGCCGCGCCCGAACACTGAAGCTTTCTTT. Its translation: CASIRPRPNTEAFF.

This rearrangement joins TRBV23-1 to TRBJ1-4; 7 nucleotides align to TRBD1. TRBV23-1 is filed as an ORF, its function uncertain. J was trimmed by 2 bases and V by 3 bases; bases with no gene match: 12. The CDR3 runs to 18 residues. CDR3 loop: CASSQRTTGYGTNEKLFF. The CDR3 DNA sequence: TGCGCCAGCAGTCAGCGAACGACAGGGTACGGGACTAATGAAAAACTGTTTTTT.

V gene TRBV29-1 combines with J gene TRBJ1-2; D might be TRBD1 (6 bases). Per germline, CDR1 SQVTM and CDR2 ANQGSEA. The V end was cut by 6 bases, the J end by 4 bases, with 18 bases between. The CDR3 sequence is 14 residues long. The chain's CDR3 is CSVPPGAVGYGYTF. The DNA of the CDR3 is TGCAGCGTGCCCCCAGGGGCGGTTGGCTATGGCTACACCTTC. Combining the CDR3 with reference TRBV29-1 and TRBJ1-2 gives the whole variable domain SAVISQKPSRDICQRGTSLTIQCQVDSQVTMMFWYRQQPGQSLTLIATANQGSEATYESGFVIDKFPISRPNLTFSTLTVSNMSPEDSSIYLCSVPPGAVGYGYTFGSGTRLTVV.

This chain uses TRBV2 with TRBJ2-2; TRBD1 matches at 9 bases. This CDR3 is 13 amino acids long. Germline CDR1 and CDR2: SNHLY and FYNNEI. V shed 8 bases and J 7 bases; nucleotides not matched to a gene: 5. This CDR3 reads CASGQGLDGELFF. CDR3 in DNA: TGTGCCAGCGGACAGGGGCTAGACGGGGAGCTGTTTTTT.

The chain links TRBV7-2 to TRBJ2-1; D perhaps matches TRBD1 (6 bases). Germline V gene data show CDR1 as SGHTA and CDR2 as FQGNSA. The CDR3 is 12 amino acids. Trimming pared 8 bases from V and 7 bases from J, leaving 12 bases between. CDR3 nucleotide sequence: TGTGCCAGCTACAACAGGGTAAATGAGCAGTTCTTC. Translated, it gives CASYNRVNEQFF.

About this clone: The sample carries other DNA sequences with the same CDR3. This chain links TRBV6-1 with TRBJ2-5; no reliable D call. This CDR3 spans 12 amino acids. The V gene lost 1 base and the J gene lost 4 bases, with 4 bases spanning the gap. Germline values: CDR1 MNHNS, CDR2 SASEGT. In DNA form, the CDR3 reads TGTGCCAGCAGTGAAGTCGGAGAGACCCAGTACTTC. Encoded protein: CASSEVGETQYF.

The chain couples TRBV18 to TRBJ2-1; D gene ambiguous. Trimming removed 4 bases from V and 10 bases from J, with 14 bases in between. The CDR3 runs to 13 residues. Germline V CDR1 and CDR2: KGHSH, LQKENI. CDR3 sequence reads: CASSQPNTYEQFF. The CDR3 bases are TGTGCCAGCTCACAACCAAACACCTACGAGCAGTTCTTC.

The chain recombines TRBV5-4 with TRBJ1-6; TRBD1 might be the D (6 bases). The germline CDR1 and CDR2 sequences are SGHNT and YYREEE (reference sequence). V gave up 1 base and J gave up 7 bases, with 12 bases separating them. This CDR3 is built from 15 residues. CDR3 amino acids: CASSLTDSPNSPLHF. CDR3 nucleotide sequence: TGTGCCAGCAGCTTGACGGACAGTCCCAATTCACCCCTCCACTTT.

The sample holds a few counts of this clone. The CDR3 DNA sequence: TGTGCCAGCTCACAGAGGACAGGGTTAAAGTTCTTC. It is translated as CASSQRTGLKFF. The rearrangement uses TRBV18 and TRBJ2-1, with 8 bases aligning to TRBD1. This CDR3 is built from 12 residues. Trimming at V came to 4 bases and at J to 14 bases, leaving 7 bases not matched to a gene. The germline V gene encodes CDR1 KGHSH and CDR2 LQKENI.

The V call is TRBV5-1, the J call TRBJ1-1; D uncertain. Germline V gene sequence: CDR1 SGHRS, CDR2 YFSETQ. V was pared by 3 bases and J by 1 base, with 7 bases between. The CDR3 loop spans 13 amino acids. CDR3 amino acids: CASSSSPNTEAFF. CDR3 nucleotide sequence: TGCGCCAGCAGCTCCAGTCCGAACACTGAAGCTTTCTTT.

CDR3 amino acids: CASSSLSGSGRAQYF. For the CDR3, the DNA is TGTGCCAGCAGTTCCCTTTCTGGTAGCGGGAGGGCCCAGTACTTC. The chain uses TRBV27 and TRBJ2-7; TRBD2 matches 11 bases. The CDR3 length is 15 residues. CDR1 and CDR2 (germline): MNHEY, SMNVEV (reference sequence). V lost 4 bases to trimming and J lost 10 bases; unmatched junction nucleotides: 12.

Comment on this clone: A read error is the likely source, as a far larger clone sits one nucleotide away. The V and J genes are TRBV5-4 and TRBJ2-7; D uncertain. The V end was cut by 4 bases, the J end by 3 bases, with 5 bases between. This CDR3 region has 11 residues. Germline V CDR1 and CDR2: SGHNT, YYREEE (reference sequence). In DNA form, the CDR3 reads TGTGCCAGCAGCGACTTCTACGAGCAGTACTTC. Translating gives CASSDFYEQYF.

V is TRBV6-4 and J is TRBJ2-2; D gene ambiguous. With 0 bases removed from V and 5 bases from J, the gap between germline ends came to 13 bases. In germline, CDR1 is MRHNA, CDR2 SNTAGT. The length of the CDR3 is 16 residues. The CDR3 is CASSDSRTAGTGELFF. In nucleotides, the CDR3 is TGTGCCAGCAGTGACTCGAGGACGGCTGGAACCGGGGAGCTGTTTTTT.